The 18 T cell receptor beta chains below all came from one sample that was sequenced in a study of CD8 T cells in ankylosing spondylitis. Antigens for these TCRs are unknown. TCRdb processed the 5' RACE reads anew with MiXCR; each CDR3 protein has one entry. This table holds 700,000 to 1,000,000 distinct CDR3 sequences, over 9.5% found once. Study-wide results and limits: Eight or nine highly homologous variants formed a TCR beta motif that appeared characteristic of ankylosing spondylitis blood.

Specimen: blood, either unsorted or a sorted T cell fraction (not recorded which). All receptors come from a male donor with ankylosing spondylitis.

The sample holds many counts of this clonotype. This chain joins TRBV5-6 and TRBJ2-3; D call uncertain. Germline assignment: CDR1 SGHDT and CDR2 YYEEEE. The CDR3 is 13 amino acids. The V end was cut by 3 bases, the J end by 1 base, with 6 bases between. The CDR3 DNA follows: TGTGCCAGCAGCTACTTAGGCACAGATACGCAGTATTTT. This sequence encodes CASSYLGTDTQYF.

Ten or more counts support this clonotype. The chain links TRBV20-1 to TRBJ2-3; 10 nucleotides match TRBD1. The germline V gene has CDR1 DFQATT and CDR2 SNEGSKA (reference sequence). The trim removed 2 bases at V and 14 bases at J, leaving 13 bases unmatched. This CDR3 contains 14 residues. This CDR3 is CSARYGTGDHLGYF. The CDR3 DNA follows: TGCAGTGCTAGATATGGGACAGGGGACCACCTAGGGTATTTT.

This clonotype was picked up many times. This sequence joins TRBV7-2 and TRBJ1-2; D gene ambiguous. This CDR3 contains 16 residues. V lost 5 bases, J lost 4 bases, and 20 bases lay in between. Germline V gene lookup returns CDR1 SGHTA and CDR2 FQGNSA. CDR3 sequence: CASSQGRLSTLYGYTF. In DNA form, the CDR3 reads TGTGCCAGCAGCCAAGGGCGACTATCGACCCTCTATGGCTACACCTTC.

In regard to this clonotype: Possible read error: a much larger clone is one base away. The rearrangement uses TRBV18 and TRBJ2-6; D gene unclear. The CDR3 extends over 17 amino acids. CDR1 KGHSH and CDR2 LQKENI come from the germline V gene. The CDR3 DNA follows: TGTGCCGGCTCACAGCGAACGGCCATCTCTGGGGCCAACGTCCTGACTTTC. Translation: CAGSQRTAISGANVLTF.

The V gene is TRBV6-1, the J gene TRBJ2-1; 7 bases match TRBD1. The ends lost 6 bases at V and 5 bases at J; junction bases unmatched: 16. CDR1 is MNHNS and CDR2 is SASEGT in the germline V gene. The CDR3 is 17 amino acids. The CDR3 loop reads CASSQRTGTTQDNEQFF. The CDR3 DNA reads TGTGCCAGCAGCCAACGGACAGGTACTACTCAGGACAATGAGCAGTTCTTC.

This clonotype has more than one count but fewer than ten. CDR3 nucleotide sequence: TGCAGTGCTAGAGATGGACGAGCGCAGTACTTC. This sequence encodes CSARDGRAQYF. J is TRBJ2-7 and V is TRBV20-1; D gene uncertain. CDR3 length: 11 residues. Germline V gene data show CDR1 as DFQATT and CDR2 as SNEGSKA (reference sequence). With 0 bases removed from V and 9 bases from J, the gap between germline ends came to 9 bases.

The rearrangement joins TRBV20-1 to TRBJ1-5, with D perhaps TRBD1 (5 bases). Trimming stripped 3 bases from V and 1 base from J, with 16 bases between. The CDR3 is made up of 16 amino acids. The germline CDR1 and CDR2 sequences are DFQATT and SNEGSKA (reference sequence). CDR3 sequence: CSASKVGQVSNQPQHF. In nucleotides, the CDR3 is TGCAGTGCTAGTAAGGTGGGGCAGGTGAGCAATCAGCCCCAGCATTTT.

This clonotype was found a few times. The genes are TRBV5-1 and TRBJ2-1; 7 bases match TRBD1. V was clipped by 5 bases and J by 2 bases; unmatched bases: 10. Per germline, CDR1 SGHRS and CDR2 YFSETQ. CDR3 size: 16 residues. CDR3 region: CASRKLTGATYNEQFF. The CDR3 nucleotides are TGCGCCAGCAGAAAGTTAACAGGGGCGACCTACAATGAGCAGTTCTTC.

The chain combines TRBV28 with TRBJ2-3; 9 positions match TRBD2. Per germline, CDR1 MDHEN and CDR2 SYDVKM. This CDR3 comprises 12 residues. With 5 bases clipped from V and 11 bases from J, the junction kept 5 bases outside the gene matches. The CDR3: CASSVAGVGQYF. CDR3 DNA sequence: TGTGCCAGCAGTGTAGCGGGAGTCGGGCAGTATTTT. Supplemented by reference TRBV28 and TRBJ2-3, the full variable domain reads DVKVTQSSRYLVKRTGEKVFLECVQDMDHENMFWYRQDPGLGLRLIYFSYDVKMKEKGDIPEGYSVSREKKERFSLILESASTNQTSMYLCASSVAGVGQYFGPGTRLTVL.

This clonotype was observed many times. This sequence joins TRBV7-9 and TRBJ2-1; 8 positions match TRBD2. The CDR3 is 13 amino acids. Germline CDR1 is SEHNR and CDR2 is FQNEAQ (reference sequence). The J segment lost 10 bases and the V segment lost 1 base, leaving 3 bases of the junction unmatched. The CDR3: CASSLVAGGEQFF. The CDR3 nucleotides read TGTGCCAGCAGCTTAGTCGCGGGAGGCGAGCAGTTCTTC.

The sample holds many counts of this clonotype. This chain joins TRBV20-1 and TRBJ1-3; 8 positions match TRBD1. CDR1 and CDR2 (germline): DFQATT, SNEGSKA (reference sequence). V was clipped by 4 bases and J by 8 bases; unmatched bases: 4. The CDR3 is made up of 12 amino acids. The CDR3 here is CSATGGLDTIYF. CDR3 sequence (DNA): TGCAGTGCTACAGGGGGCTTGGACACCATATATTTT.

This clonotype has just a few counts. The CDR3 DNA is TGTGCCAGCAGTTACTCGAGACGGGATTCCTACGAGCAGTACTTC. It specifies CASSYSRRDSYEQYF. The V call is TRBV6-2 or TRBV6-3, the J call TRBJ2-7; maybe TRBD2 (5 bases). The CDR3 consists of 15 residues. The V end was cut by 0 bases, the J end by 1 base, with 10 bases between. Germline-derived CDR1 and CDR2 are MNHEY and SVGEGT.

This clonotype occurred a few times. The chain joins TRBV18 to TRBJ1-2; the match to TRBD1 covers 7 bases. With 3 bases clipped from V and 7 bases from J, the junction kept 5 bases outside the gene matches. This CDR3 has 13 amino acids. The germline CDR1 and CDR2 sequences are KGHSH and LQKENI. The CDR3 loop reads CASSPYRGGGYTF. The CDR3 coding sequence is TGTGCCAGCTCACCGTACAGGGGAGGTGGCTACACCTTC.

Only one count was recorded for this clonotype. Given a much more abundant clone one base away, this may be a read error. Without the conserved terminal phenylalanine or tryptophan, this CDR3 likely stems from a read error. V and J are TRBV29-1 and TRBJ2-7; 9 bases line up with TRBD2. Germline trimming cut 4 bases from V and 4 bases from J; bases unmatched to any gene: 8. Germline V gene sequence: CDR1 SQVTM, CDR2 ANQGSEA. The CDR3 has 14 residues. This CDR3 reads CSVARAGGGYEQYI. Written as DNA, the CDR3 is TGCAGCGTTGCCCGAGCGGGAGGAGGTTACGAGCAGTACATC.

CDR3 in amino acids: CSAKKAGVGTDTQYF. CDR3 nucleotide sequence: TGCAGTGCTAAAAAAGCGGGAGTGGGGACAGATACGCAGTATTTT. The chain employs TRBV20-1 and TRBJ2-3; 8 positions agree with TRBD2. V trimming: 4 bases; J trimming: 3 bases; junction bases outside the gene matches: 9. The CDR3 extends over 15 amino acids. Germline loops: CDR1 DFQATT, CDR2 SNEGSKA (reference sequence).

This chain connects TRBV4-2 to TRBJ2-4; 11 nucleotides align to TRBD2. CDR1 and CDR2 from the germline V gene are LGHNA and YNFKEQ. CDR3 length equals 15 residues. V gave up 0 bases and J gave up 7 bases; unmatched junction bases: 2. The CDR3 nucleotides are TGTGCCAGCAGCCAAGACTGGACTAGCGGGAACATTCAGTACTTC. This codes for CASSQDWTSGNIQYF.

V gene TRBV6-5 combines with J gene TRBJ1-6; the match to TRBD1 covers 8 bases. Trimming took 2 bases from V and 7 from J; bases not matched to a gene: 10. CDR3 length: 17 amino acids. Per germline, CDR1 MNHEY and CDR2 SVGAGI. CDR3 region: CASSYDHRGDRNSPLHF. The CDR3 coding sequence is TGTGCCAGCAGTTACGATCACAGGGGGGATAGAAATTCACCCCTCCACTTT.

This chain joins TRBV5-1 and TRBJ2-3, with 7 bases identical to TRBD2. Germline trimming cut 7 bases from V and 2 bases from J; bases unmatched to any gene: 7. CDR3 size: 14 residues. Germline V gene lookup returns CDR1 SGHRS and CDR2 YFSETQ. The CDR3 nucleotides read TGCGCCAGCTCGGGGGGAGAGGCCACAGATACGCAGTATTTT. Translation: CASSGGEATDTQYF.